The next 20 T cell receptor beta chains were all read from a single sample in a study of blood T cell repertoires in COVID-19 (dated by TCRdb to the early 2020s). Library generation was performed with the immunoSEQ multiplex PCR assay. TCRdb stores this immuneACCESS table with in-frame sequences only. Part of the clones is absent; in the studies checked, under half of the shortfall reflects unresolved V genes, and no reason is known for the rest. Present in this sample are some 270,000 clones, about 80% of which were seen just once. The ten largest clones represent approximately 15% of the sample. The sample was peripheral blood. All receptors come from a person aged 65 to 85 with COVID-19, enrolled during active disease.

V and J are TRBV7-9 and TRBJ1-5, with 7 bases lining up with TRBD1. V lost 4 bases to trimming and J lost 6 bases; unmatched junction nucleotides: 9. The V gene's germline CDR1 is SEHNR and CDR2 FQNEAQ (reference sequence). CDR3 length equals 15 residues. The CDR3 region has the DNA TGTGCCAGCAGCTCAACAGGGGTGAGCTCTCAGCCCCAGCATTTT. Amino acid sequence: CASSSTGVSSQPQHF.

DNA for the CDR3: TGTGCCAGCAGCTGGGGACAGAAGGGCGTCGAGCAGTACTTC. As protein: CASSWGQKGVEQYF. The V gene is TRBV7-9, the J gene TRBJ2-7; 7 positions match TRBD1. The V gene's germline CDR1 is SEHNR and CDR2 FQNEAQ (reference sequence). After removal of 4 bases from V and 6 bases from J, the junction contained 9 bases not matched to a gene. The length of the CDR3 is 14 residues. Full variable domain (missing parts from reference TRBV7-9 and TRBJ2-7): DTGVSQNPRHKITKRGQNVTFRCDPISEHNRLYWYRQTLGQGPEFLTYFQNEAQLEKSRLLSDRFSAERPKGSFSTLEIQRTEQGDSAMYLCASSWGQKGVEQYFGPGTRLTVT.

This chain connects TRBV6-5 to TRBJ2-7; perhaps TRBD1 as D (5 bases). With 0 bases removed from V and 1 base from J, the gap between germline ends came to 10 bases. This CDR3 has 15 residues. CDR1 is MNHEY, CDR2 SVGAGI, per germline. CDR3 nucleotide sequence: TGTGCCAGCAGTTACTCGGGGCCCACGTCCTACGAGCAGTACTTC. It encodes CASSYSGPTSYEQYF.

The gene calls are TRBV4-1 and TRBJ1-4; a possible D gene is TRBD1 (5 bases). Germline CDR1 is MGHRA and CDR2 is YSYEKL. The CDR3 runs to 14 residues. V dropped 2 bases and J dropped 4 bases, with 8 bases sitting between them. DNA for the CDR3: TGCGCCAGCAGCCAACCCAGGGATAATGAAAAACTGTTTTTT. As protein: CASSQPRDNEKLFF.

The V and J genes are TRBV4-2 and TRBJ2-2, with 14 bases aligning to TRBD2. Unmatched junction bases numbered 5, after V lost 5 bases and J lost 0 bases. CDR3 length: 18 amino acids. Germline loops: CDR1 LGHNA, CDR2 YNFKEQ. CDR3 DNA: TGTGCCAGCAGCATAGGACTAGCGGGAGGCCCGAACACCGGGGAGCTGTTTTTT. Translating it yields CASSIGLAGGPNTGELFF.

The CDR3 region has the DNA TGTGCCAGCAGCTTAGGACAGGGGTTATGGAATGAGCAGTTCTTC. Translation gives CASSLGQGLWNEQFF. This chain connects TRBV11-3 to TRBJ2-1; 8 bases align to TRBD1. The CDR3 has 15 residues. The germline gives CDR1 SGHNT, CDR2 YENEEA. With 1 base clipped from V and 7 bases from J, the junction kept 6 bases outside the gene matches.

The V gene is TRBV7-8, the J gene TRBJ2-5; perhaps TRBD2 as D (5 bases). Trimming shortened V by 1 base and J by 12 bases, and 15 bases separated the two germline ends. The CDR3 is 13 residues long. Per germline, CDR1 SGHVS and CDR2 FQNEAQ. As DNA, the CDR3 is TGTGCCAGCAGCTTAGATCGGGGAGCCCGGGAGTACTTC. This gives the protein CASSLDRGAREYF.

This chain joins TRBV6-5 and TRBJ1-2; unclear D gene. The CDR3 covers 13 residues. Trimming left V 5 bases short and J 4 bases short, with 11 bases between. Germline V CDR1 and CDR2: MNHEY, SVGAGI. CDR3 in amino acids: CASSRTRGYGYTF. In nucleotides, the CDR3 is TGTGCCAGCAGTCGCACTCGGGGCTATGGCTACACCTTC.

The chain uses TRBV5-6 and TRBJ1-1; D gene unclear. Germline loops: CDR1 SGHDT, CDR2 YYEEEE. Trimming took off 0 bases at V and 4 bases at J, with 13 bases between the two ends. The CDR3 sequence is 15 residues long. CDR3 sequence (DNA): TGTGCCAGCAGCTTGGACCCTGGAGCCCGCACTGAAGCTTTCTTT. Its translation: CASSLDPGARTEAFF.

The rearrangement uses TRBV19 and TRBJ1-5; a weak D match, TRBD1 (6 bases). Trimming removed 9 bases from V and 7 bases from J, with 19 bases in between. This CDR3 contains 14 residues. The germline V gene has CDR1 LNHDA and CDR2 SQIVND (reference sequence). Written as DNA, the CDR3 is TGTGCCAGCAAGAACAGGGTCCTCGACCAGCCCCAGCATTTT. Translation gives CASKNRVLDQPQHF.

This chain uses TRBV6-1 with TRBJ2-1; 10 bases agree with TRBD1. J gave up 4 bases and V 1 base, and 10 bases lay outside the gene matches. The CDR3 contains 18 residues. Germline CDR1 reads MNHNS; CDR2 reads SASEGT. DNA for the CDR3: TGTGCCAGCAGTGAAGGACAGGGGGCCTTGGCGGCGTACAATGAGCAGTTCTTC. As protein: CASSEGQGALAAYNEQFF.

This clone was observed a single time. This chain links TRBV7-2 with TRBJ2-1; 14 bases align to TRBD2. V gave up 6 bases and J gave up 7 bases; unmatched junction bases: 8. The germline V gene encodes CDR1 SGHTA and CDR2 FQGNSA. CDR3 length: 16 residues. The CDR3 DNA reads as TGTGCCAGCAGTTTTCAGGGACTAGCGGGAGTTAATGAGCAGTTCTTC. Its translation is CASSFQGLAGVNEQFF. The full variable domain, with the rest looked up from reference TRBV7-2 and TRBJ2-1, is GAGVSQSPSNKVTEKGKDVELRCDPISGHTALYWYRQSLGQGLEFLIYFQGNSAPDKSGLPSDRFSAERTGGSVSTLTIQRTQQEDSAVYLCASSFQGLAGVNEQFFGPGTRLTVL.

The chain has TRBV10-1 and TRBJ1-2, with D maybe TRBD1 (6 bases). The CDR3 has 13 residues. Germline CDR1 and CDR2: WNHNN and SYGVQD (reference sequence). Trimming took 11 bases from V and 4 from J, leaving 17 bases between them. CDR3 loop: CAVSVEGGYGYTF. CDR3 in DNA: TGCGCCGTTTCAGTAGAAGGGGGCTATGGCTACACCTTC.

The chain couples TRBV5-5 to TRBJ1-5, with D perhaps matching TRBD1 (5 bases). This CDR3 has 15 residues. Trimming took off 4 bases at V and 5 bases at J, with 16 bases between the two ends. CDR1 and CDR2 from the germline V gene are SGHKS and YYEKEE (reference sequence). The chain's CDR3 is CASSRDGDYDQPQHF. In DNA, the CDR3 is TGTGCCAGCAGCCGGGACGGGGACTATGATCAGCCCCAGCATTTT.

This chain joins TRBV11-2 and TRBJ2-3; 9 bases agree with TRBD2. Trimming cost V 5 bases and J 4 bases; bases outside gene matches: 16. The germline V gene has CDR1 SGHAT and CDR2 FQNNGV. The CDR3 extends over 18 amino acids. This chain's CDR3 is CASSPPARASGAADTQYF. CDR3 coding DNA: TGTGCCAGCAGCCCTCCGGCCAGGGCTAGCGGGGCAGCAGATACGCAGTATTTT.

This clone has just one count. This chain connects TRBV7-8 to TRBJ1-1, with D tentatively TRBD1 (6 bases). The CDR3 runs 13 residues. The ends were cut back, 2 bases at V and 4 bases at J, with 8 bases in the middle. Germline CDR1 is SGHVS and CDR2 is FQNEAQ. CDR3 in amino acids: CASSLSGATEAFF. The CDR3 nucleotides are TGTGCCAGCAGCTTATCAGGGGCCACTGAAGCTTTCTTT.

The rearrangement uses TRBV4-1 and TRBJ1-6; D is unclear. This CDR3 contains 17 residues. V was shortened by 0 bases and J by 0 bases, with 9 bases between the two germline ends. Germline assignment: CDR1 MGHRA and CDR2 YSYEKL. CDR3 DNA sequence: TGCGCCAGCAGCCAAGAAAGTCTGAGCTCCTATAATTCACCCCTCCACTTT. This sequence encodes CASSQESLSSYNSPLHF.

This chain joins TRBV29-1 and TRBJ1-2; possible D gene TRBD1, 5 bases. With 4 bases removed from V and 8 bases from J, the gap between germline ends came to 14 bases. This CDR3 spans 12 amino acids. Germline lookup yields CDR1 SQVTM and CDR2 ANQGSEA. For the CDR3, the DNA is TGCAGCGTTGGGATGGGGCCGCGAGGCTACACCTTC. The encoded protein is CSVGMGPRGYTF. The full variable domain, completed using reference TRBV29-1 and TRBJ1-2, is SAVISQKPSRDICQRGTSLTIQCQVDSQVTMMFWYRQQPGQSLTLIATANQGSEATYESGFVIDKFPISRPNLTFSTLTVSNMSPEDSSIYLCSVGMGPRGYTFGSGTRLTVV.

This chain links TRBV15 with TRBJ2-1; TRBD1 matches at 9 bases. Germline CDR1 LNHNV, CDR2 YYDKDF (reference sequence). CDR3 size: 17 residues. After removal of 0 bases from V and 10 bases from J, the junction contained 13 bases not matched to a gene. The CDR3 protein is CATSRDITGGLSSEQFF. The DNA for the CDR3 is TGTGCCACCAGCAGAGATATAACAGGGGGCCTTTCTTCCGAGCAGTTCTTC. Together with reference TRBV15 and TRBJ2-1, the CDR3 gives the full variable domain: DAMVIQNPRYQVTQFGKPVTLSCSQTLNHNVMYWYQQKSSQAPKLLFHYYDKDFNNEADTPDNFQSRRPNTSFCFLDIRSPGLGDTAMYLCATSRDITGGLSSEQFFGPGTRLTVL.

Of note for this clone: Distinct nucleotide sequences in the sample also encode this CDR3. This chain uses TRBV5-1 with TRBJ2-7, with TRBD2 identical over 8 bases. This CDR3 comprises 12 residues. Germline CDR1 is SGHRS and CDR2 is YFSETQ. The J segment lost 4 bases and the V segment lost 3 bases, leaving 0 bases of the junction unmatched. In DNA form, the CDR3 reads TGCGCCAGCAGCTCGGGGGGGTACGAGCAGTACTTC. Encoded protein: CASSSGGYEQYF.